This TCR beta chain came from a study of blood T cells in healthy people across ages. A second PCR of about 7 to 11 cycles used a sample-barcoded 5' primer and a J-beta primer mix. Unique molecular identifiers of 12 random nucleotides labeled each cDNA. TCRdb itself ran the 5' RACE reads through MiXCR, one entry per CDR3 protein. Of hundreds of thousands of distinct CDR3 sequences listed, more than 50% are singletons. The clonotype originates from a man aged 35 to 55 in good health. The sample consisted of blood.

The CDR3: CASSPYDLLTSGRETQYF. In nucleotides, the CDR3 is TGTGCCAGCAGTCCTTACGACCTATTGACTAGCGGGAGGGAGACCCAGTACTTC. The chain has TRBV27 and TRBJ2-5; TRBD2 aligns across 13 bases. V dropped 5 bases and J dropped 5; count of bases not matched to a gene: 14. Looked up from germline, CDR1 is MNHEY and CDR2 is SMNVEV (reference sequence). CDR3 length: 18 amino acids.